These 32 T cell receptor beta chains came from one sample sequenced in a study of tumor-infiltrating lymphocytes in glioblastoma multiforme. TCRB libraries came from RNA via three nested multiplex PCR rounds. Each CDR3 protein gets one entry after TCRdb re-called the multiplex PCR reads with MiXCR. The table includes roughly 15,000 distinct CDR3 sequences, under 85% detected once. Input material: brain tumor tissue. Receptors were obtained from a male donor with glioblastoma.

As concerns this clonotype: With a much larger clone just one base away, this may be a read error. The genes are TRBV29-1 and TRBJ1-1; no clear D. CDR3 size: 12 residues. From germline, CDR1 is SQVTM and CDR2 ANQGSEA. Trimming took off 8 bases at V and 5 bases at J, with 15 bases between the two ends. This CDR3 reads CSMTPGGTEAFF. DNA for the CDR3: TGCAGCATGACACCAGGCGGTACTGAAGCTTTCTTT.

With respect to this clonotype: The germline gene is not matched at one end of the junction; a read error may be the cause. V and J are TRBV12-3 or TRBV12-4 and TRBJ2-7; weak D call: TRBD1 (6 bases). This CDR3 spans 11 amino acids. CDR3 sequence: CASSPGDEQYF. The CDR3 DNA reads TGTGCCAGCAGTCCAGGGGATGAGCAATACTTC.

This rearrangement joins TRBV11-2 to TRBJ2-1; no clear D. The CDR3 runs to 15 residues. Deletions cut 4 bases from V and 7 bases from J, with 17 bases between. CDR1 is SGHAT and CDR2 is FQNNGV in the germline V gene. The CDR3 DNA reads TGTGCCAGCAGCTACGGCGTGGGAACCCCTAATGAGCAGTTCTTC. Translated, it gives CASSYGVGTPNEQFF.

This rearrangement joins TRBV11-3 to TRBJ2-3; no reliable D call. CDR1 is SGHNT and CDR2 is YENEEA in the germline V gene. The CDR3 consists of 12 residues. V gave up 6 bases and J gave up 6 bases, with 10 bases separating them. The CDR3 nucleotides read TGTGCCAGCAGTCCTAGAAGCGATACGCAGTATTTT. Translated, it gives CASSPRSDTQYF.

This chain connects TRBV12-3 or TRBV12-4 to TRBJ2-7; no firm D call. The length of the CDR3 is 12 residues. Trimming shortened V by 6 bases and J by 2 bases, and 8 bases separated the two germline ends. CDR3 DNA sequence: TGTGCCAGCAGCCTAGGAGCCTACGAGCAGTACTTC. This sequence encodes CASSLGAYEQYF.

This chain uses TRBV6-1 with TRBJ1-6; a possible D gene is TRBD1 (6 bases). Germline V gives CDR1 MNHNS, CDR2 SASEGT. The V gene lost 10 bases and the J gene lost 9 bases, with 19 bases spanning the gap. This CDR3 contains 14 residues. As DNA, the CDR3 is TGTGCCACCCCGACACAGGGAGATGCTTCACCCCTCCACTTT. Translation gives CATPTQGDASPLHF.

The genes are TRBV6-5 and TRBJ2-3; maybe TRBD1 (5 bases). With 8 bases removed from V and 3 bases from J, the gap between germline ends came to 6 bases. CDR3 length equals 11 residues. The germline gives CDR1 MNHEY, CDR2 SVGAGI. CDR3 amino acids: CASGATDTQYF. The CDR3, as DNA: TGTGCCAGCGGGGCAACAGATACGCAGTATTTT.

A note on this clonotype: At one end, the junction sequence differs from germline, possibly due to a read error. V gene TRBV29-1 combines with J gene TRBJ2-3; 14 bases match TRBD2. The length of the CDR3 is 17 residues. Germline V gene data show CDR1 as SQVTM and CDR2 as ANQGSEA. In nucleotides, the CDR3 is TGCAGCGTTGGGGAGGGACTAGCGGGAGAATCGACAGATACGCAGTATTTC. It encodes CSVGEGLAGESTDTQYF.

This clonotype appeared a single time. The CDR3 carries no conserved terminal phenylalanine or tryptophan, so it likely arises from a read error. The rearrangement uses TRBV6-5 and TRBJ2-2; 8 positions match TRBD2. V lost 6 bases to trimming and J lost 3 bases; unmatched junction nucleotides: 3. The CDR3 covers 14 residues. In germline, CDR1 is MNHEY, CDR2 SVGAGI. The CDR3 reads CASRLAEHTGELFL. In DNA form, the CDR3 reads TGTGCCAGCAGACTAGCGGAGCACACCGGGGAGCTGTTTCTT.

V and J are TRBV29-1 and TRBJ1-2; D is ambiguous. CDR3 size: 13 residues. Trimming pared 4 bases from V and 3 bases from J, leaving 12 bases between. Germline V lookup: CDR1 SQVTM, CDR2 ANQGSEA. DNA of the CDR3: TGCAGCGTTGCACAAGGACTGGACTATGGCTACACCTTC. Its translation is CSVAQGLDYGYTF.

As regards this clonotype: The CDR3 ends on some other residue instead of the conserved phenylalanine or tryptophan, so this is likely a read error. No DNA is shown, since the ends of the CDR3 on it are uncertain; the CDR3 is the one TCRdb lists. The rearrangement links TRBV10-3 to TRBJ2-7. The V gene's germline CDR1 is ENHRY and CDR2 SYGVKD. The CDR3 adds up to 12 amino acids, both ends counted. CDR3 amino acids: CAISESGREQYL.

CDR3 sequence: CSARALGINEQFF. The CDR3 DNA follows: TGCAGTGCTAGAGCGTTAGGTATCAATGAGCAGTTCTTC. J is TRBJ2-1 and V is TRBV20-1; D unclear. The V end was cut by 1 base, the J end by 6 bases, with 10 bases between. The germline CDR1 and CDR2 sequences are DFQATT and SNEGSKA (reference sequence). The CDR3 has 13 amino acids.

This clonotype was counted ten times or more. The chain links TRBV20-1 to TRBJ2-1; D not certain. The CDR3 consists of 13 residues. V lost 1 base, J lost 6 bases, and 10 bases lay in between. Germline CDR1 reads DFQATT; CDR2 reads SNEGSKA (reference sequence). CDR3 amino acids: CSARGLRFNEQFF. DNA for the CDR3: TGCAGTGCTAGAGGATTGAGGTTCAATGAGCAGTTCTTC.

This rearrangement joins TRBV4-1 to TRBJ2-1; D ambiguous. Germline CDR1 reads MGHRA; CDR2 reads YSYEKL. The CDR3 totals 17 residues. Trimming stripped 0 bases from V and 1 base from J, with 13 bases between. CDR3 sequence reads: CASSQDFDAGSYNEQFF. The CDR3 DNA reads TGCGCCAGCAGCCAAGATTTCGACGCAGGATCCTACAATGAGCAGTTCTTC.

Notes on this clonotype: A read error may explain this, as a much larger clone is one base away. V is TRBV2 and J is TRBJ2-7; D remains ambiguous. The CDR3 is made up of 14 amino acids. Germline assignment: CDR1 SNHLY and CDR2 FYNNEI. In nucleotides, the CDR3 is TGTGCCAACAGTGAATCCTTACTCTCCTACGAGCAGTACTTC. It specifies CANSESLLSYEQYF.

A word on this clonotype: Relative to the germline gene, one junction end is altered; a read error may explain this. The chain joins TRBV6-4 to TRBJ1-1, with D possibly matching TRBD1 (5 bases). Per germline, CDR1 MRHNA and CDR2 SNTAGT. This CDR3 contains 13 residues. CDR3 residues: CASSLHHRTEAFF. CDR3 in DNA: TGCGCCAGCAGTCTACATCACAGGACTGAAGCTTTCTTT.

Notes on this clonotype: At one of its ends the junction is not consistent with the germline gene, which may arise from a read error. This chain connects TRBV10-2 to TRBJ2-7, with 10 bases identical to TRBD2. In germline, CDR1 is WSHSY, CDR2 SAAADI. The CDR3 has 13 residues. The CDR3, as DNA: TGCGACAGCACTCAGCGGGAGGGTGGCGAGCAGTACTTC. Translated: CDSTQREGGEQYF.

V usage is TRBV29-1 and J usage is TRBJ2-2; D is undetermined. CDR1 is SQVTM and CDR2 is ANQGSEA in the germline V gene. The CDR3 is made up of 11 amino acids. V was cut by 0 bases and J by 7 bases, with 3 bases left in between. Here the CDR3 reads CSVEEGGELFF. The CDR3, as DNA: TGCAGCGTTGAAGAAGGCGGGGAGCTGTTTTTT.

As concerns this clonotype: The conserved phenylalanine or tryptophan is not found at the CDR3 terminus, so this likely reflects a read error. J is TRBJ2-7 and V is TRBV11-1; the D is unclear. The V gene's germline CDR1 is SGHAT and CDR2 FQDESV (reference sequence). The CDR3 is 13 residues long. The CDR3 coding sequence is TGTGCCGGCAGCCTATCCATGGGTTACGGGCAGTACTTA. This encodes CAGSLSMGYGQYL.

About this clonotype: Since no conserved phenylalanine or tryptophan closes the CDR3, a read error is the likely cause. CDR3 sequence: CSARPGASSSYEQYS. CDR3 coding DNA: TGCAGTGCTAGGCCTGGGGCAAGCAGCTCCTACGAGCAGTACTCC. The chain uses TRBV20-1 and TRBJ2-7; maybe TRBD1 (5 bases). V lost 3 bases and J 0 bases, leaving 15 bases between the germline ends. The CDR3 has 15 residues. Per germline, CDR1 DFQATT and CDR2 SNEGSKA (reference sequence).

This clonotype was seen a handful of times. The V and J genes are TRBV11-2 and TRBJ2-3; D uncertain. The CDR3 spans 12 residues. V lost 1 base and J 6 bases, leaving 5 bases between the germline ends. Germline V gene data show CDR1 as SGHAT and CDR2 as FQNNGV. CDR3 residues: CASSLVADTQYF. The CDR3 bases are TGTGCCAGCAGCTTAGTGGCGGATACGCAGTATTTT.

This chain uses TRBV11-2 with TRBJ1-2; 10 bases are shared with TRBD1. V lost 4 bases and J lost 5; bases outside the gene matches: 1. Germline-derived CDR1 and CDR2 are SGHAT and FQNNGV. The CDR3 is 13 residues long. CDR3 DNA: TGTGCCAGCAGCTGGGACAGGGGTTATGGCTACACCTTC. Translating it yields CASSWDRGYGYTF.

J is TRBJ1-6 and V is TRBV12-3 or TRBV12-4; D perhaps matches TRBD1 (5 bases). The V and J ends lost 6 bases and 14 bases respectively, with 14 bases between them. The CDR3 length is 12 residues. The CDR3 coding sequence is TGTGCCAGCAGCAGTCAGGGTTTATCCCTCCACTTT. This encodes CASSSQGLSLHF.

The V call is TRBV20-1, the J call TRBJ2-1, with TRBD2 identical over 12 bases. Germline-derived CDR1 and CDR2 are DFQATT and SNEGSKA (reference sequence). The CDR3 loop spans 14 amino acids. J was trimmed by 4 bases and V by 2 bases; bases with no gene match: 0. The CDR3 protein is CSARTSGRYNEQFF. The CDR3 DNA is TGCAGTGCTAGAACTAGCGGGAGGTACAATGAGCAGTTCTTC.

The gene calls are TRBV9 and TRBJ2-1; a weak D match, TRBD2 (6 bases). Trimming took 4 bases from V and 5 from J, leaving 16 bases between them. CDR1 is SGDLS and CDR2 is YYNGEE in the germline V gene. The CDR3 has 15 amino acids. CDR3: CASSSAARGHNEQFF. DNA of the CDR3: TGTGCCAGCAGCTCGGCGGCGCGGGGCCACAATGAGCAGTTCTTC.

Comments on this clonotype: Lacking the conserved final phenylalanine or tryptophan, this CDR3 likely reflects a read error. This chain links TRBV20-1 with TRBJ1-1, with unresolved D. Germline loops: CDR1 DFQATT, CDR2 SNEGSKA (reference sequence). This CDR3 spans 13 amino acids. DNA of the CDR3: TGCAGTGCTACATTACCCGGGAACACAGAAGCTTTCTTA. This gives the protein CSATLPGNTEAFL.

The V gene is TRBV29-1, the J gene TRBJ2-1; 8 bases are shared with TRBD1. Germline CDR1 reads SQVTM; CDR2 reads ANQGSEA. This CDR3 region has 13 residues. CDR3 DNA sequence: TGCAGGCGAACAGGGGGCTCCTACAATGAGCAGTTCTTC. This encodes CRRTGGSYNEQFF.

Worth noting for this clonotype: An end of the junction differs from the germline gene, which may be a read error. The chain's CDR3 is CSARDPSGVEQFF. The DNA for the CDR3 is TGTAGTGCTAGAGATCCTAGCGGGGTCGAGCAGTTCTTC. This chain uses TRBV20-1 with TRBJ2-1; TRBD2 aligns across 9 bases. Germline-derived CDR1 and CDR2 are DFQATT and SNEGSKA (reference sequence). The CDR3 is 13 amino acids.

A word on this clonotype: At one boundary the junction diverges from the germline segment, which might be a read error. V and J are TRBV6-6 and TRBJ1-2, with no clear D. CDR1 MNHNY and CDR2 SVGAGI come from the germline V gene (reference sequence). The CDR3 length is 14 residues. The CDR3 region is CTSTGEATNYGYAF. The CDR3 DNA sequence: TGTACCAGCACCGGGGAGGCCACTAACTATGGCTACGCCTTC.

Concerning this clonotype itself: The junction does not match germline at one end; this may be a read error. V gene TRBV20-1 combines with J gene TRBJ2-2; D gene ambiguous. This CDR3 has 16 residues. Germline V lookup: CDR1 DFQATT, CDR2 SNEGSKA (reference sequence). The CDR3 reads CSARDWARSNTRELFF. DNA of the CDR3: TGCAGTGCTAGAGATTGGGCCAGGTCGAACACCCGGGAGCTGTTTTTT.

Note on this clonotype: This may stem from a read error, because a much larger clone lies one nucleotide away. The V call is TRBV28, the J call TRBJ2-7; D unclear. CDR1 and CDR2 from the germline V gene are MDHEN and SYDVKM. Trimming cost V 8 bases and J 2 bases, with 7 bases left between them. This CDR3 is built from 11 residues. The CDR3 loop reads CASPSAYEQYF. Here the CDR3 DNA reads TGTGCCAGCCCCTCCGCCTACGAGCAGTACTTC.

Concerning this clonotype itself: The junction differs from germline at one of its ends, possibly a read error. J is TRBJ2-7 and V is TRBV4-2; a possible D gene is TRBD2 (5 bases). The CDR3 is 15 amino acids. The germline V gene has CDR1 LGHNA and CDR2 YNFKEQ. CDR3 sequence: CASSQVRTSSYEQYF. CDR3 nucleotide sequence: TGTGCTAGCAGCCAAGTTCGTACTAGCTCCTACGAGCAGTACTTC.